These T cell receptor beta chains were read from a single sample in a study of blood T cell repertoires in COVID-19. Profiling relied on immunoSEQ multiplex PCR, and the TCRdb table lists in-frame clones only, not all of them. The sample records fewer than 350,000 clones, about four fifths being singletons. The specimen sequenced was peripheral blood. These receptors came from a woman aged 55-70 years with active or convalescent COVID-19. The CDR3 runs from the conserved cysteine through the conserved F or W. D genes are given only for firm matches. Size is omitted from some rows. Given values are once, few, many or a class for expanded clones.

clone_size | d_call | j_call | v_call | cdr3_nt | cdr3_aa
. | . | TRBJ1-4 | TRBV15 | TGTGCCACCAGCAGGGGGAGGCAAATTAATGAAAAACTGTTTTTT | CATSRGRQINEKLFF
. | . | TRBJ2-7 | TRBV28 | TGTGCCAGCAGTTACGGCGGAAACTACGAGCAGTACTTC | CASSYGGNYEQYF
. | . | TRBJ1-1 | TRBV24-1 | TGTGCCACCAGTGCACAGGTCATGAACACTGAAGCTTTCTTT | CATSAQVMNTEAFF
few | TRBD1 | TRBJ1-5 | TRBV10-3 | TGTGCCACCGCTCCGGGACAGTCAAATCAGCCCCAGCATTTT | CATAPGQSNQPQHF
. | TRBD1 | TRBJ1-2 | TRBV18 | TGTGCCAGCTCACCGGGACAGGGCCCCACATATGGCTACACCTTC | CASSPGQGPTYGYTF
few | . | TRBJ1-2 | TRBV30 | TGTGCCTGGAGTGTAGGGGTGGGAGGCTACACCTTC | CAWSVGVGGYTF
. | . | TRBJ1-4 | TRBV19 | TGTGCCAGTAGTAAGGCGGTAACTAATGAAAAACTGTTTTTT | CASSKAVTNEKLFF
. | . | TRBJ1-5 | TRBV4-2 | TGTGCCAGCAGCCAAGATGTTGGCAGCAATCAGCCCCAGCATTTT | CASSQDVGSNQPQHF
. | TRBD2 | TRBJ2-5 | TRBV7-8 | TGTGCCAGCAGCTTAGGGAGGACTAGCGGGAGGGAGACCCAGTACTTC | CASSLGRTSGRETQYF
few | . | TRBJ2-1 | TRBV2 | TGTGCCAGCAGGGTGTTGCGGGATGAGCAGTTCTTC | CASRVLRDEQFF
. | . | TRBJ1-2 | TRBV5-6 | TGTGCCAGCAGCTTTCAGGAGGGGAATGGCTACACCTTC | CASSFQEGNGYTF
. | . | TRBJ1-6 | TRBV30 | TGTGCCTGGAACGGACAAATCGCGTATAATTCACCCCTCCACTTT | CAWNGQIAYNSPLHF
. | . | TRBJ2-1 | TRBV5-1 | TGCGCCAGTTACTCGGACAACTCCTACAATGAGCAGTTCTTC | CASYSDNSYNEQFF
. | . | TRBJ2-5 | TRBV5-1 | TGCGCCAGCAGCTTCGCACTTCAAGAGACCCAGTACTTC | CASSFALQETQYF
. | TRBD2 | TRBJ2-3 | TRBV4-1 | TGCGCCAGCAGCCAAGATTGGCTAGCGGCAGATACGCAGTATTTT | CASSQDWLAADTQYF
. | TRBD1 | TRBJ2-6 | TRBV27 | TGTGCCAGCAGTTTTGATCGGACAGGGGGCAAATCTGGGGCCAACGTCCTGACTTTC | CASSFDRTGGKSGANVLTF
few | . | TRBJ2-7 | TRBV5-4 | TGTGCCAGCAGCTTCAACCGACATCCCCCGGCCGAGCAGTACTTC | CASSFNRHPPAEQYF
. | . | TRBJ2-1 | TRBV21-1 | TGTGCCAGCAGCAAAGGGCCTCCGGGGTCCTTCTACAATGAGCAGTTCTTC | CASSKGPPGSFYNEQFF
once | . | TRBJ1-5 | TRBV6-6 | TGTGCCAGCAGTTACTCGGCAGGGGCTCAGCCCCAGCATTTT | CASSYSAGAQPQHF
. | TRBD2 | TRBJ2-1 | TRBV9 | TGTGCCAGCAGCCTAGCGGGGAGCTCCTACAATGAGCAGTTCTTC | CASSLAGSSYNEQFF
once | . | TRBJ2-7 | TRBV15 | TGTGCCACCAGCAGCTTACCGGTAAGAGACAGAGCCTACGAGCAGTACTTC | CATSSLPVRDRAYEQYF
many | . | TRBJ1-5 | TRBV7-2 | TGTGCCAGCAGCTTAGGGGGCCAGCCCCAGCATTTT | CASSLGGQPQHF
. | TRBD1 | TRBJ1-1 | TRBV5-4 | TGTGCCAGCAGCTTGGGGACAGGGGACACTGAAGCTTTCTTT | CASSLGTGDTEAFF
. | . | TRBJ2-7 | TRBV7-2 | TGTGCCAGCAGCTTCGGGGGATGGCAGGAGCAGTACTTC | CASSFGGWQEQYF
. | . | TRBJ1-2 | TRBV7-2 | TGTGCCAGCAGCTTTGACAGATCGGGCGGCTACACCTTC | CASSFDRSGGYTF
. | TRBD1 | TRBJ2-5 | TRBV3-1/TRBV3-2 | TGTGCCAGCTTAGAGGGGACAGGGAGTCTGGGGGAGACCCAGTACTTC | CASLEGTGSLGETQYF
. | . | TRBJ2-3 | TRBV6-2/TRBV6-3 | TGTGCCAGCAGTTGGGGGGGGCAGGGCACAGATACGCAGTATTTT | CASSWGGQGTDTQYF
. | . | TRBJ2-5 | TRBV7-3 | TGTGCCAGCAGCTTAACGTCTAGCCAAGAGACCCAGTACTTC | CASSLTSSQETQYF
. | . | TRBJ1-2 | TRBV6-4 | TGTGCCAGCAGTGACTCGGACGGGAATGGCTACACCTTC | CASSDSDGNGYTF
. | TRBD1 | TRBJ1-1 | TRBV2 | TGTGCCAGCAGGGGGGGACAGGGCAGCACTGAAGCTTTCTTT | CASRGGQGSTEAFF
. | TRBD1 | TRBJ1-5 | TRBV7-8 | TGTGCCAGCAGTCTAGGGACAGGGAACCGCAATCAGCCCCAGCATTTT | CASSLGTGNRNQPQHF
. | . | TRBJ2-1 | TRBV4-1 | TGCGCCAGCAGCTCGGGGGCCTACAATGAGCAGTTCTTC | CASSSGAYNEQFF
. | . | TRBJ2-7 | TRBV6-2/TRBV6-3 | TGTGCCAGCAGTTACTCGAGTAAAGGTTCCCAGGGCGAGCAGTACTTC | CASSYSSKGSQGEQYF
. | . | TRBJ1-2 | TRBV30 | TGTGCCTGGAGTGTTGGGCCGGGGATGGTCTATGGCTACACCTTC | CAWSVGPGMVYGYTF
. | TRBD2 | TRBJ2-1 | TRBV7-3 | TGTGCCAGCAGCTTAAGACGGGGGGGCCTCGGTGAGCAGTTCTTC | CASSLRRGGLGEQFF
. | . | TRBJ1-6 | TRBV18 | TGTGCCAGCTCACCACAACGGGGATGGGGAGATTCACCCCTCCACTTT | CASSPQRGWGDSPLHF
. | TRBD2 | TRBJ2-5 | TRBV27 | TGTGCCAGCAGTAGCGGGGGGGAAGAGACCCAGTACTTC | CASSSGGEETQYF
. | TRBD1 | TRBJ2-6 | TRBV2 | TGTGCCAGCAGCTTGACAGGGCCTAGCTCTGGGGCCAACGTCCTGACTTTC | CASSLTGPSSGANVLTF
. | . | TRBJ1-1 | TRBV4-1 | TGCGCCAGCAGCCACCCTATCCTCATGAACACTGAAGCTTTCTTT | CASSHPILMNTEAFF
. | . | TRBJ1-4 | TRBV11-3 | TGTGCCAGCAGCTTAGGTACAGGGTACGAAAAACTGTTTTTT | CASSLGTGYEKLFF
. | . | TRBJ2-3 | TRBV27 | TGTGCCAGCAGATCGGGACTCATCACAGATACGCAGTATTTT | CASRSGLITDTQYF
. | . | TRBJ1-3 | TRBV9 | TGTGCCAGCAGCGTAGAAGGACTCTCTGGAAACACCATATATTTT | CASSVEGLSGNTIYF
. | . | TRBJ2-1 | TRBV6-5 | TGTGCCAGCAGTTCTCGATGGGCCTCCTACAATGAGCAGTTCTTC | CASSSRWASYNEQFF
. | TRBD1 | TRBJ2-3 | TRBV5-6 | TGTGCCAGCGGCTTTTTATTCCGGGACAGGGGGACAGATACGCAGTATTTT | CASGFLFRDRGTDTQYF
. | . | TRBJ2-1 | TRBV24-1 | TGTGCCACCAGCCGGGACGGGGGCTACAATGAGCAGTTCTTC | CATSRDGGYNEQFF
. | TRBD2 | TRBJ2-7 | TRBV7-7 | TGTGCTAGCAGCACGGGACTAGCGGGGGCCGAGCAGTACTTC | CASSTGLAGAEQYF
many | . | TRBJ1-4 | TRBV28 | TGTGCCAGCAGTCTAGCCTCGGGGCGGGGTCTTAATGAAAAACTGTTTTTT | CASSLASGRGLNEKLFF
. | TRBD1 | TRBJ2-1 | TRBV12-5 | TGTGCTAGTGGTTTGGGACAGGGGTCAACCTACAATGAGCAGTTCTTC | CASGLGQGSTYNEQFF
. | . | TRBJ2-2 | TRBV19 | TGTGCCAGTAGAGGACTACTGGTCACCGGGGAGCTGTTTTTT | CASRGLLVTGELFF
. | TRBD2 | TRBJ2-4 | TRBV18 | TGTGCCAGCTCACCACCTAGCGGGGGAGGAAACATTCAGTACTTC | CASSPPSGGGNIQYF
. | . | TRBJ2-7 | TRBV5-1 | TGCGCCAGCAGCGTCGGTCCGGGGGTCCGTGAGCAGTACTTC | CASSVGPGVREQYF
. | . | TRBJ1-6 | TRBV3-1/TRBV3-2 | TGTGCCAGCAGCCAAGCAGGGAATGGTAATTCACCCCTCCACTTT | CASSQAGNGNSPLHF
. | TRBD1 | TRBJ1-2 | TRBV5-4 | TGTGCCAGCAGCTCGTCACAATCCAGGGGGATCTTTGGTGGCTACACCTTC | CASSSSQSRGIFGGYTF
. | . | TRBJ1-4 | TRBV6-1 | TGTGCCAGCAGTGAAGTATGGAGGGGAGGGAAAAAACTGTTTTTT | CASSEVWRGGKKLFF
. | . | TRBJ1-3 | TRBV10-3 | TGTGCCATCAAGGGTGCGGGGGCTCCCCCGGACACCATATATTTT | CAIKGAGAPPDTIYF
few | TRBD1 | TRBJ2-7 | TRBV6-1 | TGTGCCAGCAGTGAAGCCGATAGACAGGGCTACGAGCAGTACTTC | CASSEADRQGYEQYF
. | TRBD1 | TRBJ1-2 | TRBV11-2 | TGTGCCAGCAGCTTAGACGACAGGGCTGGCTACACCTTC | CASSLDDRAGYTF
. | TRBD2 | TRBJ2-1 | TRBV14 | TGTGCCAGCAGCCCAAGACTAGCGGACAATGAGCAGTTCTTC | CASSPRLADNEQFF
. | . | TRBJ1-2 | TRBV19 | TGTGCCAGTAGTCCGGAAGGGGTGGGCTATGGCTACACCTTC | CASSPEGVGYGYTF
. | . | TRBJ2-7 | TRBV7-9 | TGTGCCAGCAGTTACCGGGACATGGCCTACGAGCAGTACTTC | CASSYRDMAYEQYF